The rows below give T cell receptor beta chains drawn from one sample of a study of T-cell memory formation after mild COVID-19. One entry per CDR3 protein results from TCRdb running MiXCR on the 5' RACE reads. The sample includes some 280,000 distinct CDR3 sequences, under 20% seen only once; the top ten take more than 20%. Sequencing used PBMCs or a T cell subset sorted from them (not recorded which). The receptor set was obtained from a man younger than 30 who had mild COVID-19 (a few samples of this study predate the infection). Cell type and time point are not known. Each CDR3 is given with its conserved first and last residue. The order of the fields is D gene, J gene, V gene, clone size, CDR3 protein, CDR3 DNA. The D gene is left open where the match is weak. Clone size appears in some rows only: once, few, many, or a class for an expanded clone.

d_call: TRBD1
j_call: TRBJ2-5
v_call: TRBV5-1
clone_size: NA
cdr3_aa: CASTGQGFQETQYF
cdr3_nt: TGCGCCAGCACCGGACAGGGGTTCCAAGAGACCCAGTACTTC

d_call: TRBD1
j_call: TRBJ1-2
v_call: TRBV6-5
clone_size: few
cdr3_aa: CASSYGTGGYGYTF
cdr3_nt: TGTGCCAGCAGTTACGGGACAGGGGGCTATGGCTACACCTTC

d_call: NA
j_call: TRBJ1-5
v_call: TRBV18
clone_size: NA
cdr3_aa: CASSPPQQHQPQHF
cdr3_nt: TGTGCCAGCTCACCACCGCAGCAACATCAGCCCCAGCATTTT

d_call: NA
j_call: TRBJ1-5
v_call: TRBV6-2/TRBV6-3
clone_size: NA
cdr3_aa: CASTKKQLNQPQHF
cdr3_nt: TGTGCCAGCACCAAGAAACAGTTGAATCAGCCCCAGCATTTT

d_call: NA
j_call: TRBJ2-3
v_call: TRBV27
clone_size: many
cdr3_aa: CASSEGLASGSQYF
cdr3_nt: TGTGCCAGCAGTGAGGGACTGGCCTCCGGATCGCAGTATTTT

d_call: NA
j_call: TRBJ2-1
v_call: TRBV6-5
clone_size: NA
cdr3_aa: CASSYSSGGISYNEQFF
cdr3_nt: TGTGCCAGCAGTTACTCGAGTGGGGGGATTTCCTACAATGAGCAGTTCTTC

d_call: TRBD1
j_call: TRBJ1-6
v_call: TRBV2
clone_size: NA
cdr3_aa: CASRIQGTQGAPLHF
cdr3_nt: TGTGCCAGCAGGATACAGGGCACCCAGGGGGCACCCCTCCACTTT

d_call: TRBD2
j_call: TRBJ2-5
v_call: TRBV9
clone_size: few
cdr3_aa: CASSVDLAGWETQYF
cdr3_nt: TGTGCCAGCAGCGTAGACCTAGCGGGGTGGGAGACCCAGTACTTC

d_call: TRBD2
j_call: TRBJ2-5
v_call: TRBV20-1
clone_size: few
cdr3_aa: CSARLGTSLRETQYF
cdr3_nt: TGCAGTGCTAGATTAGGGACTAGCTTACGAGAGACCCAGTACTTC

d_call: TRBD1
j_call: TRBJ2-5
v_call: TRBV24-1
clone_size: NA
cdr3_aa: CATSDSGTGQETQYF
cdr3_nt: TGTGCCACCAGTGATTCGGGGACAGGGCAAGAGACCCAGTACTTC

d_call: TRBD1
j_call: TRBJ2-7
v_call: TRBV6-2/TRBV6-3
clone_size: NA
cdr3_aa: CASSSGTGSSYEQYF
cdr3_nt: TGTGCCAGCAGTTCTGGGACAGGGAGCTCCTACGAGCAGTACTTC

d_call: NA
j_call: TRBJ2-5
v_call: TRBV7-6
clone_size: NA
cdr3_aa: CASSLGPSGQETQYF
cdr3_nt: TGTGCCAGCAGCTTAGGGCCGAGTGGCCAAGAGACCCAGTACTTC

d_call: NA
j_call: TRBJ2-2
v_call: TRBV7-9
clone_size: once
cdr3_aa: CASSLGVSSNTGELFF
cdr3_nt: TGTGCCAGCAGCTTAGGCGTCAGCTCGAACACCGGGGAGCTGTTTTTT

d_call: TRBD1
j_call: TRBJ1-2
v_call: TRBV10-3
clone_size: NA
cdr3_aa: CASGTGENYGYTF
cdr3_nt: TGTGCCAGCGGGACAGGGGAAAACTATGGCTACACCTTC

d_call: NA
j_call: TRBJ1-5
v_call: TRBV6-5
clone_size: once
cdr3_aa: CASSRAHQGFSNQPQHF
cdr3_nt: TGTGCCAGCAGTCGAGCGCACCAGGGTTTCAGCAATCAGCCCCAGCATTTT

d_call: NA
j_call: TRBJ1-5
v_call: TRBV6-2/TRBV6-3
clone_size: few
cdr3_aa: CASSYSTHRAQPQHF
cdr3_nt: TGTGCCAGCAGTTACTCGACGCACAGGGCCCAGCCCCAGCATTTT